The clone carrying this T cell receptor beta chain was counted once. What it binds is unknown. TCRdb keeps only in-frame clones here, not all; method: immunoSEQ multiplex PCR. The sample includes about 100,000 clones, just under 90% seen only once; the top ten take approximately 15%. CDR1 and CDR2 from the germline V gene are SGHTA and FQGTGA. This CDR3 spans 14 amino acids. The J segment lost 5 bases and the V segment lost 2 bases, leaving 1 base of the junction unmatched. This entry is derived from a study of T cell responses to AZD1222 COVID-19 vaccine. General study results and limits: Donors were chiefly white British, with a greater number of females, and clonal diversity was perhaps underestimated. Nearly half of the spike-specific TCRs reportedly recognize variant regions that carry no mutations.

This chain joins TRBV7-3 and TRBJ2-2, with 8 bases that match TRBD2. This specimen consisted of peripheral blood, obtained on day 0 of AZD1222 vaccination. The receptor was derived from an adult in good health. CDR3 nucleotides: TGTGCCAGCAGCTTAGCTAGCGGGACCGGGGAGCTGTTTTTT. Protein sequence: CASSLASGTGELFF.